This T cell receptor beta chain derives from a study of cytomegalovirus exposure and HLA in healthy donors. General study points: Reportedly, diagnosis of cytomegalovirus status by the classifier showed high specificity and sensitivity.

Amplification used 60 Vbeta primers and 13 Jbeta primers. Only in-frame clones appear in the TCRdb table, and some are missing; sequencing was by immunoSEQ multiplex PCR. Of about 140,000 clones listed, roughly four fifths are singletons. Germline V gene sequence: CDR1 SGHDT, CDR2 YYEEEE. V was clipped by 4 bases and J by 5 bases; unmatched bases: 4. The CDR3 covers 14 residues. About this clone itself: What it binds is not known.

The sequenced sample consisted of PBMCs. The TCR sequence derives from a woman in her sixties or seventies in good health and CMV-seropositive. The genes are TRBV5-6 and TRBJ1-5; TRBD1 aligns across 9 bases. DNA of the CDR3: TGTGCCAGCAGCCGGACAGGGGATTATCAGCCCCAGCATTTT. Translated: CASSRTGDYQPQHF.